The table lists the clone carrying this T cell receptor (beta chain) with a few counts. The antigen is not known. Repertoires were generated with immunoSEQ multiplex PCR, while TCRdb's copy carries only in-frame clones and drops some. The sample yields about 9,200 clones, 90% to 95% seen once. The record originates from a study of graft-versus-host responses after intestinal transplantation. At the level of the study: Transplantation in recipients was multivisceral, liver-intestinal, or isolated intestinal.

V lost 3 bases and J lost 5; bases outside the gene matches: 7. Germline V gene data show CDR1 as SGDLS and CDR2 as YYNGEE. The CDR3 has 16 residues. Overall study results and limits: After transplant, early declines in HvG clones were associated with peak levels of circulating GvH clones. Researchers found GvH clones in recipient marrow, and some showed up first in ileum or blood.

This TCR was sampled from a human patient who received an intestinal transplant, so some T cells may come from the graft donor. Sequenced here: PBMCs, sampled roughly 42 days after intestinal transplant. V and J are TRBV9 and TRBJ2-5; the match to TRBD2 covers 13 bases. The CDR3 is CASSATSGGAWETQYF. CDR3 in DNA: TGTGCCAGCAGCGCAACTAGCGGGGGGGCCTGGGAGACCCAGTACTTC.